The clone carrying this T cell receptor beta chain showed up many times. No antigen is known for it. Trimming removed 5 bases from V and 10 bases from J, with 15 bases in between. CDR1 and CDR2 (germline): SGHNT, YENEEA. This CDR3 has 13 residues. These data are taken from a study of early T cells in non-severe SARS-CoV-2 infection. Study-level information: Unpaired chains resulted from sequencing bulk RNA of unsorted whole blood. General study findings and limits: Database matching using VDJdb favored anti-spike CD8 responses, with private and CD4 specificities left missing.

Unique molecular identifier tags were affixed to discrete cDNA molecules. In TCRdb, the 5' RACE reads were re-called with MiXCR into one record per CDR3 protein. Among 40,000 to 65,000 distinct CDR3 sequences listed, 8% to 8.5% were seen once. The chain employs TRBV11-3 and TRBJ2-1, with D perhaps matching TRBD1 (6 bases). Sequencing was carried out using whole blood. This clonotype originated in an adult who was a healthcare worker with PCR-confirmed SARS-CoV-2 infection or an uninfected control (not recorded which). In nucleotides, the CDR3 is TGTGCCAGCAGCCCCGGGACAATCCGGGAGCAGTTCTTC. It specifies CASSPGTIREQFF.